These 21 T cell receptor beta chains originate from one sample sequenced in a study of identical twins. TCRdb processed the 5' RACE reads anew with MiXCR; each CDR3 protein has one entry. The data hold 500,000 or so distinct CDR3 sequences, with 14% observed a single time. The data also belong to a second study, concerning yellow fever vaccine responses in identical twins.

Material for sequencing was CD4+ T cells sorted from blood. The source of these receptors is a woman aged 18-35 years in good health.

The table lists this clonotype with a few counts. The V call is TRBV7-9, the J call TRBJ2-1; 9 bases are a match to TRBD1. Germline lookup yields CDR1 SEHNR and CDR2 FQNEAQ (reference sequence). The CDR3 extends over 16 amino acids. Trimming removed 8 bases from V and 7 bases from J; junction bases left unmatched: 15. In DNA, the CDR3 is TGTGCCAGCGCCAACTTCCTCCCCGGGACAGGGAATGAGCAGTTCTTC. It encodes CASANFLPGTGNEQFF. The variable domain in full, completed from reference TRBV7-9 and TRBJ2-1, reads DTGVSQNPRHKITKRGQNVTFRCDPISEHNRLYWYRQTLGQGPEFLTYFQNEAQLEKSRLLSDRFSAERPKGSFSTLEIQRTEQGDSAMYLCASANFLPGTGNEQFFGPGTRLTVL.

The V and J genes are TRBV12-3 or TRBV12-4 and TRBJ2-4, with D hard to call. V lost 4 bases to trimming and J lost 0 bases, with 10 bases between them. This CDR3 region has 15 residues. For the CDR3, the DNA is TGTGCCAGCAGTTCTGCGACGTTAGCCAAAAACATTCAGTACTTC. Translating gives CASSSATLAKNIQYF.

CDR3 nucleotide sequence: TGTGCCAGCCGAACAGGGGGCTTCCACGAGCAGTACTTC. As protein: CASRTGGFHEQYF. This chain links TRBV7-9 with TRBJ2-7; 9 positions match TRBD1. Germline V gene sequence: CDR1 SEHNR, CDR2 FQNEAQ (reference sequence). Unmatched junction bases numbered 7, after V lost 8 bases and J lost 5 bases. This CDR3 has 13 amino acids.

J is TRBJ1-1 and V is TRBV7-2, with D tentatively TRBD1 (6 bases). Per the germline V gene, CDR1 is SGHTA and CDR2 is FQGNSA. V lost 4 bases to trimming and J lost 3 bases, with 9 bases between them. The CDR3 contains 13 residues. The DNA of the CDR3 is TGTGCCAGCAGCTCACAGGGAGACACTGAAGCTTTCTTT. This encodes CASSSQGDTEAFF. Full variable domain (remainder filled in from reference TRBV7-2 and TRBJ1-1): GAGVSQSPSNKVTEKGKDVELRCDPISGHTALYWYRQSLGQGLEFLIYFQGNSAPDKSGLPSDRFSAERTGGSVSTLTIQRTQQEDSAVYLCASSSQGDTEAFFGQGTRLTVV.

This clonotype was picked up a small number of times. The chain links TRBV6-5 to TRBJ2-5, with 12 positions matching TRBD2. V lost 2 bases, J lost 5 bases, and 6 bases stayed unmatched. Germline loops: CDR1 MNHEY, CDR2 SVGAGI. The CDR3 sequence is 16 residues long. The CDR3 bases are TGTGCCAGCAGTTACCGCCTAGCGGGGGGGCGGGAGACCCAGTACTTC. Translated: CASSYRLAGGRETQYF.

The chain uses TRBV6-5 and TRBJ2-7, with 13 positions matching TRBD2. CDR3 size: 15 residues. With 4 bases clipped from V and 6 bases from J, the junction kept 6 bases outside the gene matches. The germline gives CDR1 MNHEY, CDR2 SVGAGI. The CDR3: CASSSSGLAGPEQYF. CDR3 bases: TGTGCCAGCAGTTCGTCGGGACTAGCGGGACCCGAGCAGTACTTC.

This clonotype came up a few times. This chain connects TRBV6-1 to TRBJ2-1, with TRBD2 matching over 7 bases. CDR1 and CDR2 from the germline V gene are MNHNS and SASEGT. Losses at the gene ends were 6 bases for V and 0 bases for J; bases not matched to a gene: 17. CDR3 length: 19 residues. The CDR3, as DNA: TGTGCCAGCAGCCCCCGGGTAGCGGGCCCCTTAAGCTCCTACAATGAGCAGTTCTTC. This sequence encodes CASSPRVAGPLSSYNEQFF.

This chain connects TRBV6-1 to TRBJ2-5; D unresolved. The V gene lost 6 bases and the J gene lost 5 bases, with 16 bases spanning the gap. CDR3 length: 14 amino acids. Germline-derived CDR1 and CDR2 are MNHNS and SASEGT. As DNA, the CDR3 is TGTGCCAGCAGCCCTCTAACGGATTCGGAGACCCAGTACTTC. Amino acid sequence: CASSPLTDSETQYF.

This clonotype has only a few counts. The chain is built from TRBV20-1 and TRBJ2-2; a possible D gene is TRBD2 (5 bases). The CDR3 sequence is 16 residues long. CDR1 and CDR2 from the germline V gene are DFQATT and SNEGSKA (reference sequence). With 0 bases removed from V and 4 bases from J, the gap between germline ends came to 15 bases. The CDR3 spells CSAREVSSSVTGELFF. The CDR3, as DNA: TGCAGTGCTAGAGAAGTATCTAGCTCGGTCACCGGGGAGCTGTTTTTT.

This clonotype showed up many times. A read error may produce the germline difference seen at one junction end. The V call is TRBV12-3 or TRBV12-4, the J call TRBJ2-1; 11 nucleotides agree with TRBD2. This CDR3 region has 14 residues. CDR3 DNA: TGTGCCAGCAGTGTAGCGGGGGGGCGGGGTGAGCAGTTCTTC. Amino acids: CASSVAGGRGEQFF.

This chain links TRBV3-1 with TRBJ2-1; no reliable D call. CDR3 length: 13 residues. Germline-derived CDR1 and CDR2 are LGHDT and YNNKEL (reference sequence). V lost 1 base, J lost 11 bases, and 12 bases lay in between. CDR3 residues: CASSQGTRDQQFF. The CDR3 nucleotides are TGTGCCAGCAGCCAAGGAACCCGCGATCAGCAGTTCTTC.

The CDR3: CASRPLGGSGTDTQYF. DNA of the CDR3: TGTGCCAGCAGACCCCTCGGGGGTAGCGGCACAGATACGCAGTATTTT. This chain connects TRBV6-2 or TRBV6-3 to TRBJ2-3; maybe TRBD2 (6 bases). The germline V gene encodes CDR1 MNHEY and CDR2 SVGEGT. V lost 6 bases, J lost 1 base, and 17 bases lay in between. CDR3 length: 16 residues.

This clonotype was observed a handful of times. The chain joins TRBV19 to TRBJ2-3, with a possible D match to TRBD2 (5 bases). V was pared by 7 bases and J by 2 bases, with 19 bases between. The CDR3 sequence is 16 residues long. In germline, CDR1 is LNHDA, CDR2 SQIVND (reference sequence). CDR3 nucleotides: TGTGCCAGTACCCCAAGTGGCCCGAGGGTCACAGATACGCAGTATTTT. Translated: CASTPSGPRVTDTQYF.

This clonotype showed up just a few times. The chain recombines TRBV7-2 with TRBJ2-1; D call uncertain. CDR1 and CDR2 (germline): SGHTA, FQGNSA. This CDR3 has 15 amino acids. The V and J ends lost 3 bases and 0 bases respectively, with 9 bases between them. This CDR3 is CASSLYKSSYNEQFF. CDR3 DNA: TGTGCCAGCAGCTTGTATAAGAGCTCCTACAATGAGCAGTTCTTC.

A few counts support this clonotype. The genes are TRBV20-1 and TRBJ2-1; a possible D gene is TRBD2 (6 bases). Between the trimmed V and J ends, which lost 1 base and 0 bases, there was a span of 7 bases. The CDR3 contains 14 residues. CDR1 is DFQATT, CDR2 SNEGSKA, per germline (reference sequence). The CDR3 nucleotides are TGCAGTGCTAGAGGGGACTCCTCCTACAATGAGCAGTTCTTC. It codes for CSARGDSSYNEQFF.

A few counts support this clonotype. The chain couples TRBV7-9 to TRBJ2-7; D assignment may be TRBD1 or TRBD2 (6 bases each). The CDR3 length is 15 residues. Per germline, CDR1 SEHNR and CDR2 FQNEAQ (reference sequence). V was shortened by 1 base and J by 5 bases, with 15 bases between the two germline ends. The CDR3 reads CASSLGGGGFNEQYF. The CDR3 DNA is TGTGCCAGCAGCTTAGGAGGGGGAGGTTTCAACGAGCAGTACTTC.

The table lists this clonotype with a few counts. The V call is TRBV28, the J call TRBJ2-7, with TRBD1 matching over 10 bases. The CDR3 totals 17 residues. V gave up 6 bases and J gave up 3 bases; unmatched junction bases: 14. The germline V gene encodes CDR1 MDHEN and CDR2 SYDVKM. This CDR3 reads CASRLKTGQGISYEQYF. The CDR3 bases are TGTGCCAGCAGACTTAAAACGGGACAGGGGATAAGCTACGAGCAGTACTTC.

The CDR3 nucleotides are TGTGCCAGCAGCCAAGAACCCCTCTACGAGCAGTACTTC. Translating gives CASSQEPLYEQYF. The V gene is TRBV14, the J gene TRBJ2-7, with D hard to call. Germline lookup yields CDR1 SGHDN and CDR2 FVKESK. With 0 bases removed from V and 3 bases from J, the gap between germline ends came to 6 bases. The CDR3 sequence is 13 residues long. The complete variable domain, with remaining parts taken from reference TRBV14 and TRBJ2-7, reads EAGVTQFPSHSVIEKGQTVTLRCDPISGHDNLYWYRRVMGKEIKFLLHFVKESKQDESGMPNNRFLAERTGGTYSTLKVQPAELEDSGVYFCASSQEPLYEQYFGPGTRLTVT.

The genes are TRBV20-1 and TRBJ2-3, with 10 nucleotides matching TRBD2. The germline V gene has CDR1 DFQATT and CDR2 SNEGSKA (reference sequence). This CDR3 contains 13 residues. The J segment lost 8 bases and the V segment lost 4 bases, leaving 6 bases of the junction unmatched. The CDR3 DNA reads as TGCAGTGCTACCACTAGCGGGGTTGGTACGCAGTATTTT. This codes for CSATTSGVGTQYF.

This clonotype turned up a few times. V gene TRBV7-2 combines with J gene TRBJ2-1; 12 nucleotides align to TRBD2. CDR3 length: 16 amino acids. The V segment lost 0 bases and the J segment 6 bases; nucleotides outside the gene matches: 3. Per the germline V gene, CDR1 is SGHTA and CDR2 is FQGNSA. The CDR3 DNA sequence: TGTGCCAGCAGCTTAGCGCCTAGCGGGGGGGCCAATGAGCAGTTCTTC. Its translation: CASSLAPSGGANEQFF.

CDR3: CASKEGRGGPEAFF. CDR3 nucleotides: TGTGCCAGCAAGGAAGGCAGGGGGGGGCCTGAAGCTTTCTTT. This chain connects TRBV2 to TRBJ1-1; 7 bases map to TRBD1. Trimming took 7 bases from V and 6 from J; bases not matched to a gene: 11. CDR3 size: 14 residues. Looked up from germline, CDR1 is SNHLY and CDR2 is FYNNEI.